Listed below are T cell receptor beta chains from one sample, sequenced in a study of blood T cells in healthy people across ages. TCRdb processed the 5' RACE reads anew with MiXCR; each CDR3 protein has one entry. The top ten hold over 5% of the sample, which has over 1,200,000 distinct CDR3 sequences, almost 60% seen once. Sequenced material: blood. The receptors stem from a man between 18 and 35 years old in good health. The CDR3 runs from the conserved cysteine through the conserved F or W. D genes are given only for firm matches. The size entry is marked missing in some rows and otherwise reads once, few, many or a size class.

D gene	V gene	J gene	clone size	CDR3 protein	CDR3 DNA
TRBD1	TRBV12-3/TRBV12-4	TRBJ1-2	NA	CASSFPPGQGGHGYTF	TGTGCCAGCAGTTTCCCTCCGGGACAGGGAGGGCATGGCTACACCTTC
TRBD1	TRBV9	TRBJ2-5	NA	CASSLTGAPQETQYF	TGTGCCAGCAGCTTGACAGGGGCCCCCCAAGAGACCCAGTACTTC
NA	TRBV20-1	TRBJ2-5	NA	CSARDQRGVETQYF	TGCAGTGCTAGAGATCAACGAGGGGTGGAGACCCAGTACTTC
NA	TRBV18	TRBJ2-7	NA	CASSPGSDEQYF	TGTGCCAGCTCACCGGGTAGCGACGAGCAGTACTTC
NA	TRBV6-6	TRBJ1-2	NA	CASSLREWDGYTF	TGTGCCAGCAGTTTGAGGGAGTGGGACGGCTACACCTTC
TRBD1	TRBV12-3/TRBV12-4	TRBJ1-2	few	CASSPSRDRPSRGYTF	TGTGCCAGCAGTCCCTCCCGGGACAGGCCGTCGAGGGGCTACACCTTC
NA	TRBV20-1	TRBJ1-2	NA	CSARRPGNYGYTF	TGCAGTGCTAGAAGGCCCGGGAACTATGGCTACACCTTC
NA	TRBV5-1	TRBJ2-3	few	CASSLSAPADTQYF	TGCGCCAGCAGCTTGTCCGCCCCGGCTGATACGCAGTATTTT
NA	TRBV20-1	TRBJ2-1	few	CSARDQWDFEQFF	TGCAGTGCTAGAGATCAATGGGACTTCGAGCAGTTCTTC
NA	TRBV5-1	TRBJ1-1	once	CASSLVWAKNTEAFF	TGCGCCAGCAGCTTGGTGTGGGCGAAGAACACTGAAGCTTTCTTT
TRBD1	TRBV7-9	TRBJ2-7	NA	CASSPPTGTGFYEQYF	TGTGCCAGCAGCCCCCCGACCGGGACAGGGTTCTACGAGCAGTACTTC
TRBD2	TRBV4-2	TRBJ2-7	NA	CASSQDQRTSGGTRYF	TGTGCCAGCAGCCAAGATCAGAGGACTAGCGGGGGCACACGGTACTTC
TRBD1	TRBV5-1	TRBJ1-2	NA	CASSGTGVKDYGYTF	TGCGCCAGCAGCGGGACAGGGGTGAAGGACTATGGCTACACCTTC
NA	TRBV4-1	TRBJ1-2	few	CASSQEIGGFSYGYTF	TGCGCCAGCAGCCAAGAGATTGGGGGCTTCAGCTATGGCTACACCTTC
NA	TRBV12-3/TRBV12-4	TRBJ1-3	NA	CASSPLYSGNTIYF	TGTGCCAGCAGTCCCCTATACTCTGGAAACACCATATATTTT
TRBD1	TRBV11-2	TRBJ2-3	NA	CASSIRDRGNTDTQYF	TGTGCCAGCAGCATACGGGACAGGGGGAACACAGATACGCAGTATTTT
NA	TRBV20-1	TRBJ2-7	NA	CSANPDPGPNVYEQYF	TGCAGTGCAAACCCTGACCCAGGGCCTAATGTCTACGAGCAGTACTTC
NA	TRBV10-1	TRBJ2-3	NA	CASKDGTDTQYF	TGCGCCAGCAAGGATGGCACAGATACGCAGTATTTT
NA	TRBV20-1	TRBJ2-1	few	CSASQTGRDNEQFF	TGCAGTGCTAGCCAGACAGGGAGGGACAATGAGCAGTTCTTC
NA	TRBV18	TRBJ2-3	NA	CASSPSGSGADTQYF	TGTGCCAGCTCACCATCGGGGTCGGGAGCAGATACGCAGTATTTT
TRBD1	TRBV20-1	TRBJ1-4	few	CSATGGGREKLFF	TGCAGTGCCACAGGGGGCGGTCGAGAAAAACTGTTTTTT
TRBD1	TRBV15	TRBJ1-6	NA	CATSSGTGGSNSPLHF	TGTGCCACCAGCAGTGGGACAGGGGGTTCTAATTCACCCCTCCACTTT
TRBD2	TRBV20-1	TRBJ2-3	NA	CSASPLSSGGLGDTQYF	TGCAGTGCTAGTCCCCTCTCTAGCGGGGGCCTCGGAGATACGCAGTATTTT
TRBD1	TRBV10-3	TRBJ1-6	NA	CAIWDSYNSPLHF	TGTGCCATTTGGGACAGCTATAATTCACCCCTCCACTTT
NA	TRBV5-1	TRBJ2-7	few	CASSLEAPTYEQYF	TGCGCCAGCAGCTTGGAGGCCCCGACCTACGAGCAGTACTTC
NA	TRBV7-9	TRBJ2-7	NA	CASSPASGDYYEQYF	TGTGCCAGCAGCCCTGCCTCTGGTGATTACTACGAGCAGTACTTC
TRBD2	TRBV20-1	TRBJ2-3	NA	CSATEREARTDTQYF	TGCAGTGCTACCGAGCGGGAGGCCCGTACAGATACGCAGTATTTT
NA	TRBV29-1	TRBJ2-1	NA	CSVERDTYNEQFF	TGCAGCGTTGAACGAGATACCTACAATGAGCAGTTCTTC
TRBD1	TRBV28	TRBJ2-3	NA	CAYSGTGQDTQYF	TGTGCATACTCCGGGACAGGGCAAGATACGCAGTATTTT
TRBD2	TRBV5-1	TRBJ2-7	NA	CASSLSLAGGEQYF	TGCGCCAGCAGCTTGTCGCTAGCGGGAGGCGAGCAGTACTTC
NA	TRBV21-1	TRBJ2-1	NA	CAGLAFFAGGPGNEQFF	TGTGCCGGACTAGCCTTTTTCGCGGGGGGGCCGGGGAATGAGCAGTTCTTC
NA	TRBV4-1	TRBJ2-5	NA	CASSPQGGTQETQYF	TGCGCCAGCAGCCCTCAAGGAGGTACACAAGAGACCCAGTACTTC